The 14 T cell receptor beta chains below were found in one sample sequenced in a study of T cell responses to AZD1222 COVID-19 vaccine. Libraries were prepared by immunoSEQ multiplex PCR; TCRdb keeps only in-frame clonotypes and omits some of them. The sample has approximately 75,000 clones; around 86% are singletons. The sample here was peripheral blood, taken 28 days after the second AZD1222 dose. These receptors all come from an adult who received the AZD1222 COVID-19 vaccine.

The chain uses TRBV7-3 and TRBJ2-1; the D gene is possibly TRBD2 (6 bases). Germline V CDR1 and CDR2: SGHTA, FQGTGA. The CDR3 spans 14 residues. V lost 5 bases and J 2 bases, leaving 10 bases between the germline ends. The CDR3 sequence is CASSPRGTYNEQFF. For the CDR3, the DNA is TGTGCCAGCAGCCCCCGCGGGACCTACAATGAGCAGTTCTTC.

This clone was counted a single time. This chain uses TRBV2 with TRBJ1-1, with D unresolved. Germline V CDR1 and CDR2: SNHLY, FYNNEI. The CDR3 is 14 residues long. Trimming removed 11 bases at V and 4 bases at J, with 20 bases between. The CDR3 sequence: CAGNTNLRGTEAFF. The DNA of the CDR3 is TGTGCCGGTAACACGAATCTTCGGGGCACTGAAGCTTTCTTT.

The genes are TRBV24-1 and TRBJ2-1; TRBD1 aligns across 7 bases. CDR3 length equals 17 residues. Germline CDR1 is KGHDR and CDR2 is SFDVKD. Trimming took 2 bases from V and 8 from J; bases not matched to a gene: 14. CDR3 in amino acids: CATSDSPGSVGGDEQFF. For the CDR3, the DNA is TGTGCCACCAGTGATTCACCGGGATCCGTAGGGGGCGATGAGCAGTTCTTC.

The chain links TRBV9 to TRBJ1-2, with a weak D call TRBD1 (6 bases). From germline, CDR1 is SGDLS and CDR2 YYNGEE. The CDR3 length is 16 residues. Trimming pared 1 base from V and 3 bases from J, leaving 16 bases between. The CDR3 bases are TGTGCCAGCAGCGTAAACAGGGAGGGCACGTACTATGGCTACACCTTC. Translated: CASSVNREGTYYGYTF.

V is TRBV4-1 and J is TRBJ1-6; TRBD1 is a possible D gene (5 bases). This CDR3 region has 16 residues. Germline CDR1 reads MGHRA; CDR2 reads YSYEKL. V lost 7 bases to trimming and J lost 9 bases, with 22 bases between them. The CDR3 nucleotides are TGCGCCAGCACCCCGGGCAGGGCGGTCGGTTTTTCACCCCTCCACTTT. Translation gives CASTPGRAVGFSPLHF.

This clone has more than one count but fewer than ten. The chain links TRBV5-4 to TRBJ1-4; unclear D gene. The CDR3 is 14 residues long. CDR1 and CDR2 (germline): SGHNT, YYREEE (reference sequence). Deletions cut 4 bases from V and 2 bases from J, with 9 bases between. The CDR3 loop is CASSRTATNEKLFF. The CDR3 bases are TGTGCCAGCAGCCGGACCGCGACTAATGAAAAACTGTTTTTT.

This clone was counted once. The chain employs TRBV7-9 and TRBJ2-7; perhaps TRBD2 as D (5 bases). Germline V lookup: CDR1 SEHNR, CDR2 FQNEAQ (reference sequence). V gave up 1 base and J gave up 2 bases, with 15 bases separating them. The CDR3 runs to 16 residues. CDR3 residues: CASSLGGRLNAYEQYF. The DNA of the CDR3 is TGTGCCAGCAGCTTAGGCGGGCGCCTGAATGCCTACGAGCAGTACTTC. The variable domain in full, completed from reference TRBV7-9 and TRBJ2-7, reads DTGVSQNPRHKITKRGQNVTFRCDPISEHNRLYWYRQTLGQGPEFLTYFQNEAQLEKSRLLSDRFSAERPKGSFSTLEIQRTEQGDSAMYLCASSLGGRLNAYEQYFGPGTRLTVT.

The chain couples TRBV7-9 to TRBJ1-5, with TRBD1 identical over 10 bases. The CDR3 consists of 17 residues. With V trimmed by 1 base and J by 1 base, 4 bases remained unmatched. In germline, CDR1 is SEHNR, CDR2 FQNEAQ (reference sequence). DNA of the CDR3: TGTGCCAGCAGCTTAGGACAGGGGGCGGGCAGCAATCAGCCCCAGCATTTT. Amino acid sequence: CASSLGQGAGSNQPQHF.

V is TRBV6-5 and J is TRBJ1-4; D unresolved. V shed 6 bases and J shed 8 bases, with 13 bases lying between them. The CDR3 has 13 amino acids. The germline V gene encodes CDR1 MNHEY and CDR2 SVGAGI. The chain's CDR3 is CASRRRIEEKLFF. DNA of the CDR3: TGTGCCAGCAGGAGACGCATCGAGGAAAAACTGTTTTTT.

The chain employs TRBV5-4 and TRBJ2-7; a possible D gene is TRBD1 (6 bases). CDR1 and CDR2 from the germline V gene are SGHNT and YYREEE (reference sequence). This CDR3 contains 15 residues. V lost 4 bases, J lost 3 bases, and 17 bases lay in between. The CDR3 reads CASSGQRQGSYEQYF. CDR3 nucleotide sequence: TGTGCCAGCAGCGGACAACGGCAGGGGAGCTACGAGCAGTACTTC. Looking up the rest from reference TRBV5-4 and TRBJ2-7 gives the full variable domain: ETGVTQSPTHLIKTRGQQVTLRCSSQSGHNTVSWYQQALGQGPQFIFQYYREEENGRGNFPPRFSGLQFPNYSSELNVNALELDDSALYLCASSGQRQGSYEQYFGPGTRLTVT.

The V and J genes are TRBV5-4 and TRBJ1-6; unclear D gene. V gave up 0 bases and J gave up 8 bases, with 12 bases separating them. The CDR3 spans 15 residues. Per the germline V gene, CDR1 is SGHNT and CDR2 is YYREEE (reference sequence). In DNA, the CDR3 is TGTGCCAGCAGCTTGGAAGCACGACCCGATTCACCCCTCCACTTT. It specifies CASSLEARPDSPLHF.

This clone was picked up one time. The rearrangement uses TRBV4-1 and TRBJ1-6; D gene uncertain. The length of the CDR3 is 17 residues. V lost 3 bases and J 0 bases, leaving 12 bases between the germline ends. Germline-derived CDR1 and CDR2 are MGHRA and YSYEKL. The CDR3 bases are TGCGCCAGCAGCCAGGAACAGCAGAGCTCCTATAATTCACCCCTCCACTTT. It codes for CASSQEQQSSYNSPLHF.

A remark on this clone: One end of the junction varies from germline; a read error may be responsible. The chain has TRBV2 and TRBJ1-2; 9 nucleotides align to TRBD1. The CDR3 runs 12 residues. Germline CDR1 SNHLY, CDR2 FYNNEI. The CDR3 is CPSTRQGEGYTF. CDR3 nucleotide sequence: TGTCCCAGCACACGACAGGGGGAGGGCTACACCTTC.

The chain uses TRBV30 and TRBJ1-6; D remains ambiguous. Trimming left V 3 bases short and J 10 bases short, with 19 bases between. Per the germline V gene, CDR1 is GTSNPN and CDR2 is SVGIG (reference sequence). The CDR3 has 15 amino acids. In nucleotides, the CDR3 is TGTGCCTGGAGCTGGGGAGGACCAAGCAGGTCACCCCTCCACTTT. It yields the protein CAWSWGGPSRSPLHF. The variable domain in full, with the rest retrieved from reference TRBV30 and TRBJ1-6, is SQTIHQWPATLVQPVGSPLSLECTVEGTSNPNLYWYRQAAGRGLQLLFYSVGIGQISSEVPQNLSASRPQDRQFILSSKKLLLSDSGFYLCAWSWGGPSRSPLHFGNGTRLTVT.